The present T cell receptor beta chain was sequenced within a study of T cell repertoires in cytomegalovirus infection. Turning to the study itself: Indicated by public TCR beta signatures were CMV infection and matching HLA type.

TCRdb reprocessed the reads with MiXCR, giving one entry per CDR3 protein. The data contain 200,000 to 300,000 distinct CDR3 sequences, over 8% of them singletons. The sample holds many counts of this clonotype. Its antigen is still unknown. Notes on the study in general: The study identified carriers of CMV plus the relevant HLA from cumulative public TCR beta family frequency.

The TCR was taken from a human donor in good health (CMV status not recorded). Some clones in this sample may be carry-over from other donors' samples. Source material: PBMCs.

The CDR3 sequence: CASSHRSRGEGETQYF. CDR3 in DNA: TGTGCCAGCAGCCACCGATCCAGAGGGGAGGGGGAGACCCAGTACTTC. The genes are TRBV14 and TRBJ2-5; TRBD2 matches at 7 bases. The CDR3 is 16 residues long. V shed 3 bases and J 5 bases; nucleotides not matched to a gene: 12. Germline V gene data show CDR1 as SGHDN and CDR2 as FVKESK.